The 13 T cell receptor beta chains below were found in one sample sequenced in a study of T cell responses to AZD1222 COVID-19 vaccine. The method was immunoSEQ multiplex PCR; TCRdb's version includes in-frame clones alone and lacks a portion of them. Altogether more than 50,000 clones are present, approximately 86% being singletons, with the ten largest covering less than 3.5%. The sequencing used peripheral blood, collected 28 days after the second AZD1222 dose. These receptors all come from an adult who received the AZD1222 COVID-19 vaccine.

This clone was seen only once. The J gene is TRBJ2-1, the V gene TRBV19; D is unresolved. This CDR3 has 15 residues. Trimming removed 9 bases from V and 0 bases from J, with 15 bases in between. Germline loops: CDR1 LNHDA, CDR2 SQIVND (reference sequence). The CDR3 spells CASRPKAFSYNEQFF. The CDR3 nucleotides are TGTGCCAGCCGCCCCAAAGCGTTCTCCTACAATGAGCAGTTCTTC.

In this sample, this clone turned up once. The rearrangement joins TRBV6-6 to TRBJ2-3, with 11 bases matching TRBD2. V trimming: 7 bases; J trimming: 4 bases; junction bases outside the gene matches: 7. The CDR3 covers 15 residues. Germline V CDR1 and CDR2: MNHNY, SVGAGI (reference sequence). The CDR3 loop reads CASILLAGDADTQYF. The CDR3 nucleotides read TGTGCCAGCATTTTACTAGCGGGAGACGCAGATACGCAGTATTTT.

The chain joins TRBV19 to TRBJ2-5, with D tentatively TRBD2 (7 bases). The length of the CDR3 is 16 residues. Trimming removed 2 bases at V and 1 base at J, with 14 bases between. The V gene's germline CDR1 is LNHDA and CDR2 SQIVND (reference sequence). CDR3 sequence (DNA): TGTGCCAGTAGTATAAGGGGGGGGACGGCCCAAGAGACCCAGTACTTC. Amino acids: CASSIRGGTAQETQYF.

This chain connects TRBV24-1 to TRBJ2-1; D is undetermined. Germline values: CDR1 KGHDR, CDR2 SFDVKD. V shed 6 bases and J shed 5 bases, with 13 bases lying between them. The CDR3 loop spans 14 amino acids. CDR3 protein: CATSSRTYHNEQFF. The CDR3 coding sequence is TGTGCCACCAGTAGCCGCACGTACCACAATGAGCAGTTCTTC.

The genes are TRBV3-1 (or the pseudogene TRBV3-2) and TRBJ1-2; tentatively, D is TRBD1 (5 bases). Germline V gene lookup returns CDR1 LGHDT and CDR2 YNNKEL (reference sequence). The CDR3 runs 14 residues. Deletions cut 4 bases from V and 0 bases from J, with 9 bases between. CDR3 DNA: TGTGCCAGCAGCCGCAGGGAAGCTAACTATGGCTACACCTTC. Translating it yields CASSRREANYGYTF.

The table lists this clone with a few counts. This chain links TRBV19 with TRBJ2-2; 10 positions agree with TRBD2. J lost 0 bases, V lost 4 bases, and 5 bases had no gene match. The CDR3 consists of 17 residues. CDR1 and CDR2 from the germline V gene are LNHDA and SQIVND (reference sequence). The DNA for the CDR3 is TGTGCCAGTAGTACCGCGACTAGCGGGTCGAACACCGGGGAGCTGTTTTTT. It specifies CASSTATSGSNTGELFF.

The V call is TRBV18, the J call TRBJ2-7; D may be TRBD2 (6 bases). Trimming took 1 base from V and 0 from J, leaving 13 bases between them. The CDR3 extends over 16 amino acids. Germline CDR1 is KGHSH and CDR2 is LQKENI. For the CDR3, the DNA is TGTGCCAGCTCACCACGGGGAGGAGGGAACTCCTACGAGCAGTACTTC. Amino acids: CASSPRGGGNSYEQYF.

The chain joins TRBV5-1 to TRBJ1-1; a weak D match, TRBD1 (6 bases). CDR1 and CDR2 (germline): SGHRS, YFSETQ. The V end was cut by 3 bases, the J end by 0 bases, with 15 bases between. CDR3 length equals 16 residues. The CDR3: CASSSLTGGLNTEAFF. Written as DNA, the CDR3 is TGCGCCAGCAGCTCCCTGACAGGTGGGTTGAACACTGAAGCTTTCTTT.

V and J are TRBV10-1 and TRBJ2-7, with TRBD1 matching 11 bases. CDR1 and CDR2 from the germline V gene are WNHNN and SYGVQD (reference sequence). The CDR3 length is 14 residues. V gave up 4 bases and J gave up 7 bases; unmatched junction bases: 6. Here the CDR3 reads CASSGGQGGVEQYF. In DNA, the CDR3 is TGCGCCAGCAGTGGGGGACAGGGGGGTGTGGAGCAGTACTTC.

This clone appeared a few times. The chain links TRBV28 to TRBJ1-1; 10 nucleotides agree with TRBD1. V lost 6 bases and J lost 8; bases outside the gene matches: 6. From germline, CDR1 is MDHEN and CDR2 SYDVKM. This CDR3 is built from 13 residues. CDR3 bases: TGTGCCAGCAGGGGACAGGGGTTTTCGGAAGCTTTCTTT. As protein: CASRGQGFSEAFF.

This chain joins TRBV24-1 and TRBJ1-5; D call uncertain. Germline V gives CDR1 KGHDR, CDR2 SFDVKD. The CDR3 totals 13 residues. The V end lost 5 bases, the J end lost 6 bases, and 10 bases lay between the germline ends. The CDR3 coding sequence is TGTGCCACCAGTGGGGAAAGGGCTCAGCCCCAGCATTTT. Translating gives CATSGERAQPQHF.

The rearrangement uses TRBV7-6 and TRBJ2-7; 7 nucleotides line up with TRBD2. This CDR3 spans 15 amino acids. The V and J ends lost 3 bases and 2 bases, in that order; junction bases with no gene match: 7. Germline V CDR1 and CDR2: SGHVS, FNYEAQ. CDR3 protein: CASSLGSGGTYEQYF. The CDR3 DNA sequence: TGTGCCAGCAGCTTGGGGTCGGGAGGCACCTACGAGCAGTACTTC.

Sample share makes this clone medium-sized. V usage is TRBV7-8 and J usage is TRBJ2-2, with 8 bases lining up with TRBD1. V shed 4 bases and J 8 bases; nucleotides not matched to a gene: 3. The CDR3 runs to 13 residues. In germline, CDR1 is SGHVS, CDR2 FQNEAQ. CDR3 nucleotide sequence: TGTGCCAGCAGCTCCGACAGGGGAGGGGAGCTGTTTTTT. This codes for CASSSDRGGELFF.